The 20 T cell receptor beta chains below were found in one sample sequenced in a study of Graves' ophthalmopathy and Graves' hyperthyroidism. Amplification from RNA transcripts yielded the TCR beta CDR3 regions. The first-round RT-PCR employed HTBI primers together with the Qiagen OneStep RT-PCR kit. A multiplex PCR was then performed as the second round. TCRdb re-called the multiplex PCR reads with MiXCR, one entry per CDR3 protein. This table has about 400,000 distinct CDR3 sequences, around 20% appearing once. The sequenced material came from peripheral blood. Source of these receptors: a woman under 30 with Graves' ophthalmopathy.

This clonotype was detected ten times or more. The chain carries TRBV5-1 and TRBJ1-5, with D perhaps TRBD1 (6 bases). The germline gives CDR1 SGHRS, CDR2 YFSETQ. Trimming shortened V by 2 bases and J by 3 bases, and 9 bases separated the two germline ends. This CDR3 comprises 14 residues. CDR3 sequence reads: CASSLTGYNQPQHF. The CDR3 nucleotides are TGCGCCAGCAGCTTAACAGGGTACAATCAGCCCCAGCATTTT.

In this sample, this clonotype turned up many times. This chain connects TRBV5-5 to TRBJ1-5; weak D call: TRBD1 (5 bases). CDR3 length equals 18 residues. The germline gives CDR1 SGHKS, CDR2 YYEKEE (reference sequence). The V and J ends lost 3 bases and 3 bases respectively, with 22 bases between them. CDR3 loop: CASSSNSGLGRDNQPQHF. The CDR3 coding sequence is TGTGCCAGCAGCTCAAACTCAGGTTTGGGACGGGACAATCAGCCCCAGCATTTT. Full variable domain (remainder filled in from reference TRBV5-5 and TRBJ1-5): DAGVTQSPTHLIKTRGQQVTLRCSPISGHKSVSWYQQVLGQGPQFIFQYYEKEERGRGNFPDRFSARQFPNYSSELNVNALLLGDSALYLCASSSNSGLGRDNQPQHFGDGTRLSIL.

This clonotype was observed many times. J is TRBJ2-7 and V is TRBV7-2; perhaps TRBD2 as D (6 bases). Germline V CDR1 and CDR2: SGHTA, FQGNSA. Deletions cut 1 base from V and 3 bases from J, with 13 bases between. The CDR3 totals 15 residues. The DNA for the CDR3 is TGTGCCAGCAGCTTAGTGGGCGGGACTCACTACGAGCAGTACTTC. Protein product: CASSLVGGTHYEQYF.

This clonotype was seen a few times. The gene calls are TRBV6-5 and TRBJ1-5; tentative D call: TRBD1 (5 bases). The CDR3 contains 14 residues. V shed 4 bases and J shed 5 bases, with 12 bases lying between them. Germline CDR1 and CDR2: MNHEY and SVGAGI. DNA of the CDR3: TGTGCCAGCAGTTCCGCCCAGGGTTATCAGCCCCAGCATTTT. Protein sequence: CASSSAQGYQPQHF.

Ten or more counts support this clonotype. The rearrangement uses TRBV5-1 and TRBJ1-2, with D unclear. V was shortened by 7 bases and J by 4 bases, with 14 bases between the two germline ends. Germline V CDR1 and CDR2: SGHRS, YFSETQ. The CDR3 is 13 residues long. This CDR3 is CASASAGPYGYTF. CDR3 nucleotides: TGCGCCAGCGCGTCAGCAGGCCCCTATGGCTACACCTTC.

In this sample, this clonotype turned up many times. The genes are TRBV9 and TRBJ2-5; D unresolved. CDR1 and CDR2 from the germline V gene are SGDLS and YYNGEE. The CDR3 is 14 residues long. Trimming took off 4 bases at V and 0 bases at J, with 10 bases between the two ends. In nucleotides, the CDR3 is TGTGCCAGCAGCCCACGGACCAACCAAGAGACCCAGTACTTC. Protein sequence: CASSPRTNQETQYF.

This clonotype was seen a few times. The chain carries TRBV24-1 and TRBJ2-7, with D perhaps TRBD1 or TRBD2 (5 bases each). Germline lookup yields CDR1 KGHDR and CDR2 SFDVKD. The CDR3 consists of 13 residues. V was clipped by 2 bases and J by 7 bases, with 11 bases between them. CDR3 in DNA: TGTGCCACCAGTGATTCCGACAGAGGGGAGCAGTACTTC. It specifies CATSDSDRGEQYF.

Ten or more counts support this clonotype. This chain connects TRBV28 to TRBJ2-4; D not resolved. Germline V lookup: CDR1 MDHEN, CDR2 SYDVKM. The CDR3 covers 14 residues. V lost 3 bases to trimming and J lost 3 bases, with 9 bases between them. CDR3 loop: CASSFKRVKNIQYF. DNA for the CDR3: TGTGCCAGCAGTTTCAAGAGAGTCAAAAACATTCAGTACTTC.

This clonotype came up a few times. This chain joins TRBV6-5 and TRBJ2-7, with TRBD1 as a possible D gene (6 bases). The CDR3 extends over 13 amino acids. V shed 5 bases and J shed 1 base, with 9 bases lying between them. CDR1 MNHEY and CDR2 SVGAGI come from the germline V gene. Here the CDR3 reads CASSNRVSYEQYF. In DNA, the CDR3 is TGTGCCAGCAGTAACAGGGTTTCCTACGAGCAGTACTTC.

The table lists this clonotype with many counts. The J gene is TRBJ1-2, the V gene TRBV12-3 or TRBV12-4; D gene uncertain. Trimming took off 1 base at V and 6 bases at J, with 15 bases between the two ends. The CDR3 is 15 residues long. The CDR3 protein is CASSLGAVVLDGYTF. The DNA of the CDR3 is TGTGCCAGCAGTTTAGGGGCAGTGGTTTTGGATGGCTACACCTTC.

This clonotype was seen repeatedly, ten times or more. The chain carries TRBV28 and TRBJ2-5; TRBD1 aligns across 7 bases. V was clipped by 5 bases and J by 2 bases; unmatched bases: 14. This CDR3 region has 17 residues. CDR1 is MDHEN and CDR2 is SYDVKM in the germline V gene. CDR3 loop: CASSPQPARTGQETQYF. CDR3 DNA sequence: TGTGCCAGCAGTCCCCAACCCGCACGGACAGGACAAGAGACCCAGTACTTC.

This clonotype was seen just once. The CDR3 protein is CASRLPGTGIYEQYF. The CDR3 DNA reads as TGTGCCAGCAGATTGCCCGGGACAGGGATCTACGAGCAGTACTTC. The chain has TRBV27 and TRBJ2-7, with TRBD1 matching over 9 bases. The CDR3 length is 15 residues. V shed 6 bases and J 3 bases; nucleotides not matched to a gene: 9. The germline gives CDR1 MNHEY, CDR2 SMNVEV (reference sequence).

A note on this clonotype: The junction departs from germline at one end; a sequencing error may be responsible. This chain joins TRBV28 and TRBJ1-1; D may be TRBD1 (5 bases). The CDR3 runs to 13 residues. Germline CDR1 MDHEN, CDR2 SYDVKM. CDR3 sequence (DNA): TGTGTCAGCGAAGCAGGGTTCGGCACTGAAGCTTTCTTT. Protein sequence: CVSEAGFGTEAFF.

At least ten counts were recorded for this clonotype. The chain couples TRBV5-1 to TRBJ2-1, with 8 nucleotides matching TRBD1. Germline loops: CDR1 SGHRS, CDR2 YFSETQ. The CDR3 is 15 residues long. V trimming: 4 bases; J trimming: 4 bases; junction bases outside the gene matches: 7. CDR3 sequence reads: CASSNQGARYNEQFF. The CDR3 bases are TGCGCCAGCAGCAACCAGGGGGCGCGATACAATGAGCAGTTCTTC.

The chain joins TRBV24-1 to TRBJ2-7; 7 nucleotides line up with TRBD2. With V trimmed by 2 bases and J by 3 bases, 9 bases remained unmatched. The CDR3 consists of 16 residues. The germline CDR1 and CDR2 sequences are KGHDR and SFDVKD. The CDR3 sequence: CATSDSQRDPFYEQYF. In DNA, the CDR3 is TGTGCCACCAGTGATTCCCAGCGGGACCCCTTCTACGAGCAGTACTTC.

In this sample, this clonotype turned up many times. The chain recombines TRBV6-5 with TRBJ2-5, with 10 bases aligning to TRBD2. V lost 2 bases to trimming and J lost 5 bases; unmatched junction nucleotides: 8. Germline V gene data show CDR1 as MNHEY and CDR2 as SVGAGI. The CDR3 is 16 residues long. The CDR3 DNA is TGTGCCAGCAGTTACGTGGGACTAGCGCGGTTGGAGACCCAGTACTTC. Translating gives CASSYVGLARLETQYF.

Many counts were recorded for this clonotype. The rearrangement uses TRBV7-2 and TRBJ2-2; D may be TRBD1 (6 bases). V was cut by 2 bases and J by 6 bases, with 13 bases left in between. Germline V gives CDR1 SGHTA, CDR2 FQGNSA. This CDR3 is built from 15 residues. This chain's CDR3 is CASSLFSEGAGELFF. In DNA, the CDR3 is TGTGCCAGCAGCTTATTTAGTGAGGGGGCCGGGGAGCTGTTTTTT.

This clonotype was counted many times. This chain links TRBV29-1 with TRBJ2-7; the D gene is possibly TRBD1 (6 bases). The V end lost 3 bases, the J end lost 1 base, and 10 bases lay between the germline ends. CDR3 length equals 13 residues. CDR1 is SQVTM and CDR2 is ANQGSEA in the germline V gene. Written as DNA, the CDR3 is TGCAGCGTTGACACGGACAGTTCCTACGAGCAGTACTTC. This sequence encodes CSVDTDSSYEQYF.

This clonotype was counted at least ten times. V is TRBV4-3 and J is TRBJ2-3, with 12 positions matching TRBD2. CDR3 size: 16 residues. The V gene end was trimmed by 4 bases and the J gene end by 3 bases; junction bases not matched to a gene: 5. Per germline, CDR1 LGHNA and CDR2 YSLEER. The CDR3 region is CASSPETSGSTDTQYF. The CDR3 region has the DNA TGCGCCAGCAGCCCCGAGACTAGCGGGAGTACAGATACGCAGTATTTT.

This clonotype was detected many times. A read error may be the cause here, since a much bigger clone is one base away. This sequence joins TRBV6-2 or TRBV6-3 and TRBJ1-1; 10 bases align to TRBD1. This CDR3 has 16 residues. V trimming: 7 bases; J trimming: 3 bases; junction bases outside the gene matches: 11. Germline V gene lookup returns CDR1 MNHEY and CDR2 SVGEGT. Here the CDR3 reads CASNQDRGARDTEAFF. The CDR3, as DNA: TGTGCCAGCAACCAGGACAGGGGGGCCAGGGACACTGAAGCTTTCTTT.